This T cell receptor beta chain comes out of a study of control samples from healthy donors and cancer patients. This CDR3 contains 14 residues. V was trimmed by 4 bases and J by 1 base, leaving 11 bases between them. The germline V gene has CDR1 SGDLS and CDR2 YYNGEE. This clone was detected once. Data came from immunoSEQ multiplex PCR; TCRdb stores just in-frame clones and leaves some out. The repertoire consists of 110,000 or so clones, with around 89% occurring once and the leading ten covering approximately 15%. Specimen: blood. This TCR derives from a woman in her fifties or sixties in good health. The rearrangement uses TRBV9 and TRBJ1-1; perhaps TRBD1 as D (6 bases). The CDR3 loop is CASSSTGWNTEAFF. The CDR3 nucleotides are TGTGCCAGCAGCTCGACAGGATGGAACACTGAAGCTTTCTTT.